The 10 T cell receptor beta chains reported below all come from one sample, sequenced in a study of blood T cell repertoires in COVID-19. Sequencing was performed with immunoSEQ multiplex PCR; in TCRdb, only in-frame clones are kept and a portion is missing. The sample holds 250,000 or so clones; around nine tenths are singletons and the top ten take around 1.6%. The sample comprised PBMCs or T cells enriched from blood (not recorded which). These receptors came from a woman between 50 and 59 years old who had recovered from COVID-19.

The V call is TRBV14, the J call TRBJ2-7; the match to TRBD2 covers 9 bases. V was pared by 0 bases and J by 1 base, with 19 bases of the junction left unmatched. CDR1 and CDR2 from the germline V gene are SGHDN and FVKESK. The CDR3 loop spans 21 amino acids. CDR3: CASSQDLFAAGGNLRSYEQYF. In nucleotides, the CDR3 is TGTGCCAGCAGCCAAGATCTGTTCGCAGCGGGAGGAAACCTAAGATCCTACGAGCAGTACTTC.

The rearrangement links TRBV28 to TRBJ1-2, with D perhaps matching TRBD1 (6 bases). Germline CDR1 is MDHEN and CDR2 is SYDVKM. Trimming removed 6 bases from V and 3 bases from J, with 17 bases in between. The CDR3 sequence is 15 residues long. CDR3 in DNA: TGTGCCAGCAGCCCCTCCGGGACACTACACTATGGCTACACCTTC. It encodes CASSPSGTLHYGYTF.

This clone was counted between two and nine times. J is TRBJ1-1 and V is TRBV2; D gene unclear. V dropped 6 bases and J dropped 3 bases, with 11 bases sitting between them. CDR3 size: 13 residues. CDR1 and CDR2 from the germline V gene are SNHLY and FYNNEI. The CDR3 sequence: CASRPSGDTEAFF. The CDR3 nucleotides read TGTGCCAGCAGGCCGAGTGGAGACACTGAAGCTTTCTTT.

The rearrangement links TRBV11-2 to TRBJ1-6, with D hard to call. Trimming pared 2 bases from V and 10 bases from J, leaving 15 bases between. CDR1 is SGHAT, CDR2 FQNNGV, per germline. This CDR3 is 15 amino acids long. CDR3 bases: TGTGCCAGCAGCTTACTAAACAGTGGAGGATCACCCCTCCACTTT. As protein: CASSLLNSGGSPLHF.

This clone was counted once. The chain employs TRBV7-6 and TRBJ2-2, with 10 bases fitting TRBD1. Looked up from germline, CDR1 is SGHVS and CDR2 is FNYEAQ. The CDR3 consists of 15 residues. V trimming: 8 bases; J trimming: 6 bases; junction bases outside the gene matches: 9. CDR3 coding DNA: TGTGCCAGCTTACCGTCGACAGGGGGCCCCGGGGAGCTGTTTTTT. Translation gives CASLPSTGGPGELFF.

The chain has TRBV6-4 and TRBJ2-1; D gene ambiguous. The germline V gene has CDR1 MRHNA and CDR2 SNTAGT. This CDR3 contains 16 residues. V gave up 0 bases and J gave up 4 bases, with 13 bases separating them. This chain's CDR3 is CASSDSASSEYNEQFF. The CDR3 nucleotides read TGTGCCAGCAGTGACTCAGCAAGCTCGGAGTACAATGAGCAGTTCTTC.

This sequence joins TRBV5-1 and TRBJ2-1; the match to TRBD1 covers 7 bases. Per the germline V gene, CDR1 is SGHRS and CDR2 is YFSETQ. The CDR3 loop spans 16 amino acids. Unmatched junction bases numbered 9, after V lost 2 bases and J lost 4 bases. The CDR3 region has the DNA TGCGCCAGCAGCTTTGGCGCTCCGACAGGGTACAATGAGCAGTTCTTC. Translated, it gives CASSFGAPTGYNEQFF. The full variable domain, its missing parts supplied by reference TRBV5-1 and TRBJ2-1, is KAGVTQTPRYLIKTRGQQVTLSCSPISGHRSVSWYQQTPGQGLQFLFEYFSETQRNKGNFPGRFSGRQFSNSRSEMNVSTLELGDSALYLCASSFGAPTGYNEQFFGPGTRLTVL.

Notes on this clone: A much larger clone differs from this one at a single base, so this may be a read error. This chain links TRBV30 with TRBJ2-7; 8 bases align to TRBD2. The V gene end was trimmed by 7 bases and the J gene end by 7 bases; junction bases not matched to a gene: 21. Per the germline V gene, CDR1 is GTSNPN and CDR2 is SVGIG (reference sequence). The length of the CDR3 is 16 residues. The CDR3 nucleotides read TGTGCCTCAACCGCCCCCCGGACTAGCAGGATTGGGGAGCAGTACTTC. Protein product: CASTAPRTSRIGEQYF.

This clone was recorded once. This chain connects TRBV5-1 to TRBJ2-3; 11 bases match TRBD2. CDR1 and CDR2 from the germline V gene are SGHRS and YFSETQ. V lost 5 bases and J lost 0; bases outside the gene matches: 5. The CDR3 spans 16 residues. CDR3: CASRVTSGASTDTQYF. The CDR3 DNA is TGCGCCAGCAGAGTGACTAGCGGGGCTAGCACAGATACGCAGTATTTT.

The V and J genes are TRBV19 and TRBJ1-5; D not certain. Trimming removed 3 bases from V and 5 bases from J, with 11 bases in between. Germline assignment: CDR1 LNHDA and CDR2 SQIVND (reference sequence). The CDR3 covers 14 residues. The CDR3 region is CASSMTGADQPQHF. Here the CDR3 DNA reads TGTGCCAGTAGTATGACGGGTGCGGATCAGCCCCAGCATTTT.